Presented here are 2 T cell receptor beta chains from one specimen sequenced in a study of OX40 agonist ivuxolimab in advanced cancers. Sequencing was performed with immunoSEQ multiplex PCR; in TCRdb, only in-frame clones are kept and a portion is missing. Found here are tens of thousands of clones, about nine tenths of them singletons; the top ten hold nearly 0.55%. The starting material was CD4+ or CD8+ T cells sorted from blood, obtained in a trial of the OX40 agonist ivuxolimab. Receptor source: an adult with an advanced solid tumor such as melanoma, head and neck, liver or kidney cancer.

J is TRBJ1-6 and V is TRBV28; TRBD1 agrees at 7 bases. Germline trimming cut 6 bases from V and 9 bases from J; bases unmatched to any gene: 5. Germline CDR1 is MDHEN and CDR2 is SYDVKM. CDR3 length equals 13 residues. CDR3 protein: CASRSGGGSPLHF. Here the CDR3 DNA reads TGTGCCAGCAGGTCAGGGGGGGGTTCACCCCTCCACTTT.

V gene TRBV30 combines with J gene TRBJ2-2, with D tentatively TRBD1 or TRBD2 (5 bases each). Germline CDR1 GTSNPN, CDR2 SVGIG (reference sequence). The CDR3 totals 14 residues. The V and J ends lost 3 bases and 4 bases respectively, with 12 bases between them. The CDR3 here is CAWRGDQPTGELFF. The CDR3 DNA is TGTGCCTGGAGGGGGGACCAACCCACCGGGGAGCTGTTTTTT.